These 14 T cell receptor beta chains were all obtained from the same sample, sequenced in a study of cytomegalovirus exposure and HLA in healthy donors. Researchers ran the PCR with 60 Vbeta and 13 Jbeta primers. Clones were read by immunoSEQ multiplex PCR, and TCRdb kept only the in-frame ones, dropping some. The profile shows about 170,000 clones, 73% of them singletons. Source material: PBMCs. These receptor sequences come from a woman younger than 30 in good health and CMV-seropositive.

The chain recombines TRBV7-9 with TRBJ1-2, with a weak D call TRBD1 (5 bases). CDR1 is SEHNR and CDR2 is FQNEAQ in the germline V gene (reference sequence). V shed 5 bases and J shed 1 base, with 14 bases lying between them. The CDR3 totals 15 residues. CDR3 amino acids: CASSTKRGINYGYTF. CDR3 sequence (DNA): TGTGCCAGCAGCACCAAGCGGGGGATTAACTATGGCTACACCTTC.

V usage is TRBV27 and J usage is TRBJ1-2, with a tentative D call TRBD1 (6 bases). Germline V CDR1 and CDR2: MNHEY, SMNVEV (reference sequence). The CDR3 totals 13 residues. The V gene lost 5 bases and the J gene lost 3 bases, with 10 bases spanning the gap. In DNA, the CDR3 is TGTGCCAGCAGTACGCAGGGGTACTATGGCTACACCTTC. It translates to CASSTQGYYGYTF.

V and J are TRBV7-9 and TRBJ2-4, with D perhaps TRBD1 (5 bases). The CDR3 sequence is 18 residues long. Germline V CDR1 and CDR2: SEHNR, FQNEAQ (reference sequence). With 5 bases removed from V and 3 bases from J, the gap between germline ends came to 23 bases. The CDR3 protein is CASSPAENTRASKNIQYF. The CDR3 DNA reads as TGTGCCAGCAGCCCCGCCGAAAATACCAGGGCAAGCAAAAACATTCAGTACTTC. The complete variable domain, with remaining parts taken from reference TRBV7-9 and TRBJ2-4, reads DTGVSQNPRHKITKRGQNVTFRCDPISEHNRLYWYRQTLGQGPEFLTYFQNEAQLEKSRLLSDRFSAERPKGSFSTLEIQRTEQGDSAMYLCASSPAENTRASKNIQYFGAGTRLSVL.

The genes are TRBV4-3 and TRBJ2-2; possible D gene TRBD2, 6 bases. CDR1 and CDR2 (germline): LGHNA, YSLEER. The V end was cut by 4 bases, the J end by 7 bases, with 22 bases between. This CDR3 has 17 residues. The CDR3, as DNA: TGCGCCAGCAGCCCGAGCGGCGGGCGGGGCAACCACGGGGAGCTGTTTTTT. Amino acid sequence: CASSPSGGRGNHGELFF.

V is TRBV4-2 and J is TRBJ2-5; 9 bases agree with TRBD1. The CDR3 spans 14 residues. The germline V gene encodes CDR1 LGHNA and CDR2 YNFKEQ. With 4 bases clipped from V and 5 bases from J, the junction kept 5 bases outside the gene matches. CDR3 DNA: TGTGCCAGCAGCCGTGGACAGGGGCGGGAGACCCAGTACTTC. This encodes CASSRGQGRETQYF.

This chain uses TRBV15 with TRBJ2-3; 7 bases are a match to TRBD2. J gave up 3 bases and V 3 bases, and 0 bases lay outside the gene matches. CDR1 and CDR2 (germline): LNHNV, YYDKDF (reference sequence). There are 13 residues in the CDR3. CDR3 in amino acids: CATSSGGTDTQYF. The CDR3, as DNA: TGTGCCACCAGCAGCGGGGGGACAGATACGCAGTATTTT.

This clone has just a few counts. The chain has TRBV18 and TRBJ1-6; D unresolved. The CDR3 extends over 13 amino acids. The germline gives CDR1 KGHSH, CDR2 LQKENI. Trimming stripped 5 bases from V and 8 bases from J, with 10 bases between. The CDR3 nucleotides are TGTGCCAGCTCAAACGGTCGCGATTCACCCCTCCACTTT. Its translation: CASSNGRDSPLHF.

The rearrangement joins TRBV9 to TRBJ1-2; D is ambiguous. Germline loops: CDR1 SGDLS, CDR2 YYNGEE. V shed 3 bases and J shed 4 bases, with 19 bases lying between them. This CDR3 is 16 amino acids long. The CDR3 nucleotides read TGTGCCAGCAGCGGCAGCGTGGTAGGTCAAGGCTATGGCTACACCTTC. This gives the protein CASSGSVVGQGYGYTF.

The rearrangement joins TRBV7-6 to TRBJ2-7, with TRBD1 as a possible D gene (5 bases). Trimming removed 6 bases from V and 0 bases from J, with 9 bases in between. This CDR3 is built from 13 residues. Germline V gives CDR1 SGHVS, CDR2 FNYEAQ. For the CDR3, the DNA is TGTGCCAGCAGACCTGACAGCTCCTACGAGCAGTACTTC. It encodes CASRPDSSYEQYF.

The chain carries TRBV11-2 and TRBJ1-5, with D maybe TRBD1 (5 bases). The germline CDR1 and CDR2 sequences are SGHAT and FQNNGV. Trimming left V 5 bases short and J 7 bases short, with 9 bases between. The CDR3 extends over 12 amino acids. The CDR3 sequence: CASSNTGQPQHF. In DNA, the CDR3 is TGTGCCAGCAGCAATACAGGCCAGCCCCAGCATTTT.

The J gene is TRBJ2-7, the V gene TRBV2, with 9 bases matching TRBD1. V shed 6 bases and J 4 bases; nucleotides not matched to a gene: 7. Germline V gives CDR1 SNHLY, CDR2 FYNNEI. The CDR3 consists of 14 residues. The DNA of the CDR3 is TGTGCCAGCAGGCCGGGACAGGGCCTTTACGAGCAGTACTTC. As protein: CASRPGQGLYEQYF.

The chain couples TRBV19 to TRBJ2-3; TRBD1 is a possible D gene (5 bases). The CDR3 consists of 11 residues. The germline gives CDR1 LNHDA, CDR2 SQIVND (reference sequence). V was pared by 5 bases and J by 11 bases, with 11 bases between. CDR3 sequence: CASSSLGQQYF. As DNA, the CDR3 is TGTGCCAGTAGTTCCTTAGGACAGCAGTATTTT.

The chain employs TRBV5-1 and TRBJ1-2; D might be TRBD1 (5 bases). V lost 0 bases, J lost 3 bases, and 21 bases lay in between. In germline, CDR1 is SGHRS, CDR2 YFSETQ. The CDR3 runs 18 residues. The CDR3, as DNA: TGCGCCAGCAGCTTGGAAACAGGACGAAATCCCCCGTACTATGGCTACACCTTC. This translates into CASSLETGRNPPYYGYTF.

This chain connects TRBV4-3 to TRBJ1-4; D might be TRBD1 (5 bases). The CDR3 loop spans 15 amino acids. V was shortened by 3 bases and J by 2 bases, with 10 bases between the two germline ends. From germline, CDR1 is LGHNA and CDR2 YSLEER. The CDR3 reads CASSQQTATNEKLFF. In DNA, the CDR3 is TGCGCCAGCAGCCAGCAGACAGCGACTAATGAAAAACTGTTTTTT.